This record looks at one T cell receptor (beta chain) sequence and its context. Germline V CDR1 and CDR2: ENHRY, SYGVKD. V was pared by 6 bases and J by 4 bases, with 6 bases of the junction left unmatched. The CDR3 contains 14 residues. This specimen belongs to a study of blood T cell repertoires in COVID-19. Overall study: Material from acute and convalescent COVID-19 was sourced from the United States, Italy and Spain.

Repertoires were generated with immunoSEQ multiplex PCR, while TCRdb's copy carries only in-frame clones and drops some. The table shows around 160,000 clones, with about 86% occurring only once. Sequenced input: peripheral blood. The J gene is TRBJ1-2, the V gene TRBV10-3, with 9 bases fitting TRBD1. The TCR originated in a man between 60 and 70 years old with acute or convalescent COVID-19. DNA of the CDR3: TGTGCCATCAGCGGGACAGGGAACGCCTATGGCTACACCTTC. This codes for CAISGTGNAYGYTF.